One sample yielded the 24 T cell receptor beta chains listed below, sequenced in a study of radiation and T cells in renal cell carcinoma. TCRdb's copy holds only in-frame clones and misses some; the assay was immunoSEQ multiplex PCR. This sample has roughly 130,000 clones, with approximately 90% found just once. Time point of the sample: blood 2 weeks post-SBRT. Treatment defined: 15 Gy SBRT to primary tumor, nephrectomy 4 weeks later. The source was blood, collected from a patient whose treatment included radiotherapy and nephrectomy. The receptors here all came from an older woman with renal cell carcinoma.

The chain employs TRBV5-1 and TRBJ1-6, with a weak D call TRBD1 (5 bases). The CDR3 has 14 residues. V shed 0 bases and J shed 7 bases, with 8 bases lying between them. CDR1 is SGHRS and CDR2 is YFSETQ in the germline V gene. The CDR3 sequence: CASSLVGDNSPLHF. The CDR3 region has the DNA TGCGCCAGCAGCTTGGTAGGGGACAATTCACCCCTCCACTTT.

V gene TRBV4-1 combines with J gene TRBJ2-7; tentatively, D is TRBD1 (7 bases). V was trimmed by 0 bases and J by 5 bases, leaving 8 bases between them. CDR1 and CDR2 from the germline V gene are MGHRA and YSYEKL. This CDR3 region has 13 residues. The CDR3 here is CASSQDRGDEQYF. CDR3 DNA: TGCGCCAGCAGCCAAGACAGGGGGGACGAGCAGTACTTC.

The table lists this clone with a count of one. This rearrangement joins TRBV9 to TRBJ1-1; D perhaps matches TRBD1 (6 bases). CDR3 length: 14 amino acids. V lost 0 bases and J 5 bases, leaving 11 bases between the germline ends. Germline loops: CDR1 SGDLS, CDR2 YYNGEE. Here the CDR3 reads CASSVGVGATEAFF. CDR3 in DNA: TGTGCCAGCAGCGTAGGAGTGGGGGCAACTGAAGCTTTCTTT.

V and J are TRBV7-9 and TRBJ1-4; tentative D call: TRBD1 (6 bases). V lost 2 bases and J lost 8, with 9 bases in between. Germline V lookup: CDR1 SEHNR, CDR2 FQNEAQ (reference sequence). This CDR3 has 13 amino acids. The CDR3, as DNA: TGTGCCAGCAGCTTACCGGGGGCGGAAAAACTGTTTTTT. Its protein is CASSLPGAEKLFF.

The sample holds one count of this clone. CDR3 loop: CASSFGSTNEKLFF. DNA for the CDR3: TGTGCCAGCAGTTTCGGATCAACTAATGAAAAACTGTTTTTT. The chain combines TRBV7-9 with TRBJ1-4; the D is unclear. CDR1 is SEHNR and CDR2 is FQNEAQ in the germline V gene (reference sequence). With 6 bases removed from V and 0 bases from J, the gap between germline ends came to 8 bases. The CDR3 spans 14 residues.

V is TRBV30 and J is TRBJ1-5; 8 bases are shared with TRBD1. V lost 4 bases and J lost 6; bases outside the gene matches: 5. The CDR3 covers 13 residues. Germline lookup yields CDR1 GTSNPN and CDR2 SVGIG (reference sequence). The chain's CDR3 is CAWNRQGSQPQHF. CDR3 DNA sequence: TGTGCCTGGAATCGACAGGGGAGTCAGCCCCAGCATTTT.

The chain is built from TRBV6-1 and TRBJ1-5; possible D gene TRBD1, 6 bases. Germline loops: CDR1 MNHNS, CDR2 SASEGT. The V end was cut by 0 bases, the J end by 3 bases, with 15 bases between. This CDR3 is 17 amino acids long. In DNA form, the CDR3 reads TGTGCCAGCAGTGAAGCTTATTGGACAGCTATCAATCAGCCCCAGCATTTT. It specifies CASSEAYWTAINQPQHF.

The J gene is TRBJ2-7, the V gene TRBV7-2, with D uncertain. The CDR3 length is 12 residues. V was shortened by 6 bases and J by 6 bases, with 12 bases between the two germline ends. Germline assignment: CDR1 SGHTA and CDR2 FQGNSA. CDR3 residues: CASRRQAAEQYF. The CDR3 coding sequence is TGTGCCAGCAGACGTCAGGCCGCCGAGCAGTACTTC.

The J gene is TRBJ1-1, the V gene TRBV5-1; TRBD1 agrees at 12 bases. Germline assignment: CDR1 SGHRS and CDR2 YFSETQ. Trimming removed 4 bases from V and 1 base from J; junction bases left unmatched: 17. The CDR3 runs 20 residues. The DNA for the CDR3 is TGCGCCAGCAGCAATGCCCCCGGGACAGGGGGCGCGAAGGGGAACACTGAAGCTTTCTTT. Amino acids: CASSNAPGTGGAKGNTEAFF.

The chain is built from TRBV7-2 and TRBJ2-7; no clear D gene. Trimming pared 4 bases from V and 6 bases from J, leaving 13 bases between. Germline CDR1 reads SGHTA; CDR2 reads FQGNSA. This CDR3 has 13 residues. CDR3 amino acids: CASSSSTGSEQYF. CDR3 sequence (DNA): TGTGCCAGCAGCTCCTCCACGGGCAGCGAGCAGTACTTC. The full variable domain, completed using reference TRBV7-2 and TRBJ2-7, is GAGVSQSPSNKVTEKGKDVELRCDPISGHTALYWYRQSLGQGLEFLIYFQGNSAPDKSGLPSDRFSAERTGGSVSTLTIQRTQQEDSAVYLCASSSSTGSEQYFGPGTRLTVT.

This sequence joins TRBV9 and TRBJ1-2; D gene unclear. The germline V gene encodes CDR1 SGDLS and CDR2 YYNGEE. This CDR3 has 15 amino acids. The ends were cut back, 0 bases at V and 6 bases at J, with 15 bases in the middle. DNA of the CDR3: TGTGCCAGCAGCGTAGGGTCCAGGATGGTAAATGGCTACACCTTC. This codes for CASSVGSRMVNGYTF.

The CDR3 loop is CASSVVTGTGGTEAFF. CDR3 DNA sequence: TGTGCCAGCAGCGTAGTGACCGGGACAGGGGGCACTGAAGCTTTCTTT. The chain uses TRBV9 and TRBJ1-1, with 11 positions matching TRBD1. CDR1 and CDR2 (germline): SGDLS, YYNGEE. The CDR3 extends over 16 amino acids. The trim removed 0 bases at V and 4 bases at J, leaving 5 bases unmatched.

The gene calls are TRBV25-1 and TRBJ2-1; D may be TRBD1 (7 bases). V lost 2 bases and J lost 10, with 15 bases in between. The length of the CDR3 is 14 residues. Germline V lookup: CDR1 MGHDK, CDR2 SYGVNS. The chain's CDR3 is CASSEGPGGQEQFF. CDR3 bases: TGTGCCAGCAGTGAAGGGCCAGGGGGGCAGGAGCAGTTCTTC.

This chain connects TRBV7-8 to TRBJ2-1; maybe TRBD2 (7 bases). Germline CDR1 is SGHVS and CDR2 is FQNEAQ. The CDR3 is made up of 17 amino acids. V lost 4 bases to trimming and J lost 6 bases, with 22 bases between them. The chain's CDR3 is CASSSSGGGPLGNEQFF. CDR3 nucleotide sequence: TGTGCCAGCAGCTCGTCTGGCGGGGGCCCCCTCGGCAATGAGCAGTTCTTC.

The gene calls are TRBV27 and TRBJ2-1; 7 nucleotides align to TRBD2. Trimming at V came to 5 bases and at J to 7 bases, leaving 11 bases not matched to a gene. The germline CDR1 and CDR2 sequences are MNHEY and SMNVEV (reference sequence). The CDR3 length is 15 residues. This CDR3 is CASSQMTSSENEQFF. The CDR3 DNA reads TGTGCCAGCAGTCAGATGACTAGCTCCGAGAATGAGCAGTTCTTC.

This chain joins TRBV28 and TRBJ2-5; D possibly matches TRBD1 or TRBD2 (5 bases each). Germline assignment: CDR1 MDHEN and CDR2 SYDVKM. There are 14 residues in the CDR3. Between the trimmed V and J ends, which lost 5 bases and 1 base, there was a span of 11 bases. CDR3 coding DNA: TGTGCCAGCAGTCCGGGACGAGTCCAAGAGACCCAGTACTTC. It yields the protein CASSPGRVQETQYF.

The chain is built from TRBV19 and TRBJ1-6, with D unresolved. Looked up from germline, CDR1 is LNHDA and CDR2 is SQIVND (reference sequence). The CDR3 extends over 12 amino acids. V gave up 6 bases and J gave up 6 bases, with 6 bases separating them. In DNA form, the CDR3 reads TGTGCCAGTAGGGCTGGTAATTCACCCCTCCACTTT. Translating gives CASRAGNSPLHF.

There are a few counts of this clone. The genes are TRBV27 and TRBJ2-1; D possibly corresponds to TRBD2 (6 bases). The CDR3 consists of 12 residues. Trimming shortened V by 6 bases and J by 8 bases, and 11 bases separated the two germline ends. Per the germline V gene, CDR1 is MNHEY and CDR2 is SMNVEV (reference sequence). This CDR3 is CASSFGGDEQFF. The CDR3 DNA sequence: TGTGCCAGCAGCTTCGGGGGTGATGAGCAGTTCTTC.

The chain has TRBV5-1 and TRBJ2-3, with TRBD1 matching 7 bases. The CDR3 length is 16 residues. Germline CDR1 and CDR2: SGHRS and YFSETQ. Trimming at V came to 5 bases and at J to 0 bases, leaving 9 bases not matched to a gene. The chain's CDR3 is CASSLRGTASTDTQYF. CDR3 in DNA: TGCGCCAGCAGTCTCAGGGGGACAGCTAGCACAGATACGCAGTATTTT. The full variable domain, its missing parts supplied by reference TRBV5-1 and TRBJ2-3, is KAGVTQTPRYLIKTRGQQVTLSCSPISGHRSVSWYQQTPGQGLQFLFEYFSETQRNKGNFPGRFSGRQFSNSRSEMNVSTLELGDSALYLCASSLRGTASTDTQYFGPGTRLTVL.

The CDR3 bases are TGTGCCAGCAGCTTAGGTCAGGCGGGACTTCTTCAGGCTGAAGCTTTCTTT. As protein: CASSLGQAGLLQAEAFF. The genes are TRBV11-2 and TRBJ1-1, with D possibly TRBD1 on 5 matching bases. The germline CDR1 and CDR2 sequences are SGHAT and FQNNGV. The CDR3 contains 17 residues. V was cut by 1 base and J by 6 bases, with 21 bases left in between.

The chain recombines TRBV5-6 with TRBJ1-1; D is ambiguous. This CDR3 spans 14 amino acids. Germline CDR1 is SGHDT and CDR2 is YYEEEE. V shed 6 bases and J shed 3 bases, with 15 bases lying between them. The CDR3 DNA reads as TGTGCCAGCATCGAGTCCGGGAGGTACACTGAAGCTTTCTTT. Protein product: CASIESGRYTEAFF.

The chain is built from TRBV30 and TRBJ1-2; TRBD1 is a possible D gene (5 bases). The germline V gene has CDR1 GTSNPN and CDR2 SVGIG (reference sequence). CDR3 size: 13 residues. Deletions cut 2 bases from V and 8 bases from J, with 15 bases between. Here the CDR3 DNA reads TGTGCCTGGAGTTTGACAGACAACGGGGGCTACACCTTC. It translates to CAWSLTDNGGYTF.

The gene calls are TRBV19 and TRBJ1-2; TRBD1 is a possible D gene (5 bases). V lost 5 bases to trimming and J lost 1 base, with 14 bases between them. The CDR3 loop spans 15 amino acids. Germline V gives CDR1 LNHDA, CDR2 SQIVND (reference sequence). CDR3 residues: CASSPRQLHNYGYTF. In DNA form, the CDR3 reads TGTGCCAGTAGTCCGAGACAGCTACATAACTATGGCTACACCTTC.

The rearrangement joins TRBV6-1 to TRBJ1-5, with D unclear. The V gene's germline CDR1 is MNHNS and CDR2 SASEGT. This CDR3 comprises 14 residues. Trimming left V 4 bases short and J 4 bases short, with 11 bases between. CDR3 in DNA: TGTGCCAGCAGTGTGATGCCTTGGAATCAGCCCCAGCATTTT. Amino acid sequence: CASSVMPWNQPQHF.